This T cell receptor beta chain comes out of a study of T cell responses to AZD1222 COVID-19 vaccine. Produced via immunoSEQ multiplex PCR; TCRdb's table is partial and in-frame only. The sample lists 130,000 to 150,000 clones, around nine tenths occurring once. A remark on this clone: Its antigen is unknown.

Study results and caveats: White British ancestry dominated among donors, who included more females, and clonal diversity was possibly underestimated. Repertoires were obtained solely post-peak T cell response. Rises in breadth and depth of Spike-specific TCRs came after two AZD1222 doses. Just a handful of AZD1222 recipients tested seropositive at baseline.

The J segment lost 2 bases and the V segment lost 1 base, leaving 0 bases of the junction unmatched. The germline CDR1 and CDR2 sequences are LNHDA and SQIVND (reference sequence). This CDR3 contains 14 residues. The gene calls are TRBV19 and TRBJ1-2; TRBD1 matches 8 bases. The source of this sequence is an adult in good health. The starting material was peripheral blood, obtained on day 0 of AZD1222 vaccination. CDR3 residues: CASSIGTGNYGYTF. In DNA, the CDR3 is TGTGCCAGTAGTATAGGGACAGGGAACTATGGCTACACCTTC.